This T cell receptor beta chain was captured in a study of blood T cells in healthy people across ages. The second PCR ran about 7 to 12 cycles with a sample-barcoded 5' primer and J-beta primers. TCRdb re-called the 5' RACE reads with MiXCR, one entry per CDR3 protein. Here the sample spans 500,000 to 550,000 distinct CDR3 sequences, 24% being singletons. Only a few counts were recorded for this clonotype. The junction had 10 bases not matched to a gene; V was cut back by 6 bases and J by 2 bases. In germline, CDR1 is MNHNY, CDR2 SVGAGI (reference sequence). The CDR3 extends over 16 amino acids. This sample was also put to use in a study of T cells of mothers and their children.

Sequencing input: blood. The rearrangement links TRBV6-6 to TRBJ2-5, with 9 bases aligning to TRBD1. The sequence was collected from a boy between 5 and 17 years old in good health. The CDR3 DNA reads TGTGCCAGCAGCCGCCGGGACAGGGTTATTCAAGAGACCCAGTACTTC. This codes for CASSRRDRVIQETQYF.